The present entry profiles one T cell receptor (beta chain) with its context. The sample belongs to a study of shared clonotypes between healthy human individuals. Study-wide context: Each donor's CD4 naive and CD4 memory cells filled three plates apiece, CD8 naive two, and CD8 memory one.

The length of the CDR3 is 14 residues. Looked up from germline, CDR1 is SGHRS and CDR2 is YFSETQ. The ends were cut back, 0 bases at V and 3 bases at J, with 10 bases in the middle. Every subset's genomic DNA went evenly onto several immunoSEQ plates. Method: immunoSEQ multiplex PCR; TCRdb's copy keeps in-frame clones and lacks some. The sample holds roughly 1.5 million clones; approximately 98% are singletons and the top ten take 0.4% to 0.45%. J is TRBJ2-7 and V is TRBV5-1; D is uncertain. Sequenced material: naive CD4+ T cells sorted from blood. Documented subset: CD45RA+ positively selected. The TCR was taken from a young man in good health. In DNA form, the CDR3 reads TGCGCCAGCAGCTTGGAGCAGGAGAACTACGAGCAGTACTTC. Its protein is CASSLEQENYEQYF.